These 32 T cell receptor beta chains were sequenced from one sample in a study of blood T cell repertoires in COVID-19. Only in-frame clones appear in the TCRdb table, and some are missing; sequencing was by immunoSEQ multiplex PCR. The table includes roughly 230,000 clones, roughly 84% detected once. Sequencing used peripheral blood. These receptors all stem from a man aged 35 to 55 with acute or convalescent COVID-19.

The J gene is TRBJ1-2, the V gene TRBV6-1; D is perhaps TRBD1 (6 bases). CDR1 and CDR2 from the germline V gene are MNHNS and SASEGT. This CDR3 has 14 residues. Trimming cost V 0 bases and J 5 bases, with 10 bases left between them. The DNA of the CDR3 is TGTGCCAGCAGTGAAGCTACAGGGTTGTATGGCTACACCTTC. Residues: CASSEATGLYGYTF.

This chain uses TRBV5-1 with TRBJ1-2; D remains unclear. Between the trimmed V and J ends, which lost 0 bases and 0 bases, there was a span of 12 bases. The CDR3 spans 16 residues. The germline gives CDR1 SGHRS, CDR2 YFSETQ. CDR3 nucleotide sequence: TGCGCCAGCAGCTTGGTCCCCTCAGTTACTAACTATGGCTACACCTTC. Its translation: CASSLVPSVTNYGYTF.

The gene calls are TRBV5-6 and TRBJ1-5; 9 bases match TRBD1. This CDR3 region has 15 residues. Germline V gene data show CDR1 as SGHDT and CDR2 as YYEEEE. Germline trimming cut 0 bases from V and 6 bases from J; bases unmatched to any gene: 4. The CDR3, as DNA: TGTGCCAGCAGCTTGGGGGACAGGGTAGGTCAGCCCCAGCATTTT. It codes for CASSLGDRVGQPQHF.

This chain links TRBV19 with TRBJ2-3, with TRBD2 matching over 11 bases. V lost 7 bases, J lost 5 bases, and 8 bases stayed unmatched. This CDR3 has 15 residues. Germline V gene data show CDR1 as LNHDA and CDR2 as SQIVND (reference sequence). CDR3 sequence: CASTFSGGAGDTQYF. CDR3 nucleotides: TGTGCCAGTACTTTTAGCGGGGGGGCGGGAGATACGCAGTATTTT.

The V gene is TRBV19, the J gene TRBJ1-5; a possible D gene is TRBD1 (6 bases). The CDR3 totals 14 residues. Looked up from germline, CDR1 is LNHDA and CDR2 is SQIVND (reference sequence). Trimming took off 5 bases at V and 2 bases at J, with 10 bases between the two ends. As DNA, the CDR3 is TGTGCCAGTAGTTTACAGGGTGGCAATCAGCCCCAGCATTTT. Amino acid sequence: CASSLQGGNQPQHF.

V usage is TRBV30 and J usage is TRBJ1-4; D possibly corresponds to TRBD1 (5 bases). The CDR3 loop spans 12 amino acids. V was pared by 2 bases and J by 8 bases, with 9 bases between. Germline loops: CDR1 GTSNPN, CDR2 SVGIG (reference sequence). The CDR3 DNA reads as TGTGCCTGGAGTTCGGGGGGGGAAAAACTGTTTTTT. Its protein is CAWSSGGEKLFF. Supplemented by reference TRBV30 and TRBJ1-4, the full variable domain reads SQTIHQWPATLVQPVGSPLSLECTVEGTSNPNLYWYRQAAGRGLQLLFYSVGIGQISSEVPQNLSASRPQDRQFILSSKKLLLSDSGFYLCAWSSGGEKLFFGSGTQLSVL.

The chain recombines TRBV7-2 with TRBJ1-2; the match to TRBD1 covers 7 bases. Germline CDR1 SGHTA, CDR2 FQGNSA. This CDR3 spans 14 amino acids. Trimming cost V 4 bases and J 5 bases; bases outside gene matches: 7. The CDR3 region is CASSSRDSGYGYTF. CDR3 bases: TGTGCCAGCAGCTCCCGGGACAGCGGTTATGGCTACACCTTC.

The chain uses TRBV10-1 and TRBJ2-2; tentative D call: TRBD2 (6 bases). V was clipped by 11 bases and J by 1 base, with 17 bases between them. The germline V gene has CDR1 WNHNN and CDR2 SYGVQD (reference sequence). CDR3 length: 15 residues. CDR3 nucleotide sequence: TGCGCCCCCACAATCGGGGGTGGGAACACCGGGGAGCTGTTTTTT. As protein: CAPTIGGGNTGELFF.

The chain is built from TRBV18 and TRBJ2-5; D unresolved. V lost 3 bases and J lost 4, with 12 bases in between. The CDR3 loop spans 14 amino acids. Germline assignment: CDR1 KGHSH and CDR2 LQKENI. The CDR3: CASSPLAVTETQYF. Written as DNA, the CDR3 is TGTGCCAGCTCACCTCTCGCGGTGACAGAGACCCAGTACTTC.

This chain joins TRBV14 and TRBJ2-2; D may be TRBD1 (5 bases). CDR3 size: 13 residues. Per germline, CDR1 SGHDN and CDR2 FVKESK. Trimming removed 4 bases from V and 4 bases from J, with 7 bases in between. The CDR3 DNA reads TGTGCCAGCAGCCTTAGGGGCACCGGGGAGCTGTTTTTT. This gives the protein CASSLRGTGELFF.

The rearrangement uses TRBV7-9 and TRBJ1-1; 7 bases align to TRBD1. The ends lost 6 bases at V and 9 bases at J; junction bases unmatched: 10. This CDR3 is 13 amino acids long. Germline CDR1 reads SEHNR; CDR2 reads FQNEAQ (reference sequence). The CDR3 here is CASRSDRVSKAFF. The CDR3 coding sequence is TGTGCCAGCAGATCCGACAGGGTTAGTAAAGCTTTCTTT. Combining the CDR3 with reference TRBV7-9 and TRBJ1-1 gives the whole variable domain DTGVSQNPRHKITKRGQNVTFRCDPISEHNRLYWYRQTLGQGPEFLTYFQNEAQLEKSRLLSDRFSAERPKGSFSTLEIQRTEQGDSAMYLCASRSDRVSKAFFGQGTRLTVV.

The gene calls are TRBV2 and TRBJ2-5; TRBD1 agrees at 8 bases. The CDR3 consists of 16 residues. The germline V gene has CDR1 SNHLY and CDR2 FYNNEI. Unmatched junction bases numbered 8, after V lost 3 bases and J lost 2 bases. In nucleotides, the CDR3 is TGTGCCAGCAGTGACAGGGGGCGCGTTTGGCAAGAGACCCAGTACTTC. It codes for CASSDRGRVWQETQYF.

V gene TRBV6-2 or TRBV6-3 combines with J gene TRBJ1-3; D unclear. In germline, CDR1 is MNHEY, CDR2 SVGEGT. The CDR3 covers 15 residues. The V gene lost 0 bases and the J gene lost 0 bases, with 6 bases spanning the gap. This CDR3 is CASSYSESSGNTIYF. In DNA, the CDR3 is TGTGCCAGCAGTTACTCGGAGAGCTCTGGAAACACCATATATTTT.

V is TRBV5-1 and J is TRBJ1-1; D possibly corresponds to TRBD1 (5 bases). From germline, CDR1 is SGHRS and CDR2 YFSETQ. Trimming pared 4 bases from V and 1 base from J, leaving 11 bases between. The CDR3 sequence is 14 residues long. As DNA, the CDR3 is TGCGCCAGCAGCATGCACGGACAGAACACTGAAGCTTTCTTT. Translation: CASSMHGQNTEAFF. The complete variable domain, with remaining parts taken from reference TRBV5-1 and TRBJ1-1, reads KAGVTQTPRYLIKTRGQQVTLSCSPISGHRSVSWYQQTPGQGLQFLFEYFSETQRNKGNFPGRFSGRQFSNSRSEMNVSTLELGDSALYLCASSMHGQNTEAFFGQGTRLTVV.

The rearrangement joins TRBV11-3 to TRBJ2-2, with D maybe TRBD1 (6 bases). V was cut by 4 bases and J by 1 base, with 10 bases left in between. This CDR3 is built from 15 residues. Germline CDR1 reads SGHNT; CDR2 reads YENEEA. The chain's CDR3 is CASSSRDKNTGELFF. CDR3 DNA sequence: TGTGCCAGCAGCTCCCGGGACAAGAACACCGGGGAGCTGTTTTTT.

V and J are TRBV2 and TRBJ2-3; maybe TRBD1 (5 bases). Germline CDR1 SNHLY, CDR2 FYNNEI. Trimming stripped 6 bases from V and 3 bases from J, with 22 bases between. The length of the CDR3 is 17 residues. The CDR3 DNA follows: TGTGCCAGCAGACCGCCTATGGAGCAGGGTAGTACAGATACGCAGTATTTT. It codes for CASRPPMEQGSTDTQYF.

This clone was picked up one time. V and J are TRBV5-4 and TRBJ2-2, with 11 bases lining up with TRBD1. J gave up 5 bases and V 1 base, and 4 bases lay outside the gene matches. CDR1 is SGHNT and CDR2 is YYREEE in the germline V gene (reference sequence). The CDR3 is 16 residues long. This chain's CDR3 is CASSLIGTGGTGELFF. The DNA of the CDR3 is TGTGCCAGCAGCTTGATTGGGACAGGGGGGACCGGGGAGCTGTTTTTT.

This rearrangement joins TRBV19 to TRBJ1-2, with D tentatively TRBD1 (5 bases). From germline, CDR1 is LNHDA and CDR2 SQIVND (reference sequence). CDR3 length: 13 residues. Trimming took off 7 bases at V and 4 bases at J, with 13 bases between the two ends. This chain's CDR3 is CASTHTTVYGYTF. As DNA, the CDR3 is TGTGCCAGTACCCATACGACAGTCTATGGCTACACCTTC.

This chain connects TRBV18 to TRBJ2-5; TRBD2 agrees at 8 bases. J was trimmed by 5 bases and V by 3 bases; bases with no gene match: 14. CDR3 length equals 17 residues. CDR1 and CDR2 (germline): KGHSH, LQKENI. This chain's CDR3 is CASSPETSGGVGETQYF. Written as DNA, the CDR3 is TGTGCCAGCTCACCGGAAACTAGCGGAGGGGTTGGGGAGACCCAGTACTTC.

The chain recombines TRBV3-1 (or the pseudogene TRBV3-2) with TRBJ2-5; 7 positions agree with TRBD2. The junction had 13 bases not matched to a gene; V was cut back by 4 bases and J by 2 bases. The CDR3 is 17 residues long. Per germline, CDR1 LGHDT and CDR2 YNNKEL (reference sequence). The CDR3 nucleotides read TGTGCCAGCAGCCTTACCGGGGCTAGCGGCGATCAAGAGACCCAGTACTTC. Residues: CASSLTGASGDQETQYF.

Only one count was recorded for this clone. This chain links TRBV6-5 with TRBJ2-3; D might be TRBD2 (5 bases). V shed 7 bases and J shed 0 bases, with 14 bases lying between them. In germline, CDR1 is MNHEY, CDR2 SVGAGI. The CDR3 loop spans 15 amino acids. The CDR3, as DNA: TGTGCCAGCACCCCGGGATTTACTAGCACAGATACGCAGTATTTT. Its translation: CASTPGFTSTDTQYF.

V usage is TRBV23-1 and J usage is TRBJ2-7; TRBD1 matches 9 bases. TRBV23-1 is labeled an ORF, and its function is uncertain. This CDR3 has 15 amino acids. After removal of 6 bases from V and 2 bases from J, the junction contained 8 bases not matched to a gene. The CDR3 region is CASRLGTGKPYEQYF. CDR3 sequence (DNA): TGCGCCAGCAGACTCGGGACAGGGAAGCCCTACGAGCAGTACTTC.

This chain uses TRBV29-1 with TRBJ2-7; 11 nucleotides line up with TRBD1. From germline, CDR1 is SQVTM and CDR2 ANQGSEA. V was pared by 5 bases and J by 3 bases, with 3 bases of the junction left unmatched. This CDR3 contains 13 residues. CDR3 nucleotide sequence: TGCAGCGTTAAGGACAGGGGGCTCTACGAGCAGTACTTC. It yields the protein CSVKDRGLYEQYF.

The gene calls are TRBV29-1 and TRBJ2-3, with TRBD2 matching 9 bases. Germline V gene data show CDR1 as SQVTM and CDR2 as ANQGSEA. V lost 6 bases to trimming and J lost 2 bases; unmatched junction nucleotides: 9. The CDR3 totals 15 residues. This CDR3 is CSVPTGGGATDTQYF. The CDR3 coding sequence is TGCAGCGTCCCCACCGGCGGGGGGGCCACAGATACGCAGTATTTT.

This clone occurred a few times. The gene calls are TRBV11-3 and TRBJ1-1; the D gene is possibly TRBD1 (5 bases). The V and J ends lost 6 bases and 1 base respectively, with 12 bases between them. Germline loops: CDR1 SGHNT, CDR2 YENEEA. This CDR3 has 14 residues. The CDR3 DNA follows: TGTGCCAGCAGTGACCAGGGCGCGAACACTGAAGCTTTCTTT. It encodes CASSDQGANTEAFF.

CDR3 amino acids: CASASDRDQPQHF. The DNA for the CDR3 is TGTGCCAGTGCCTCGGACAGGGATCAGCCCCAGCATTTT. The V and J genes are TRBV19 and TRBJ1-5; TRBD1 matches 8 bases. This CDR3 is built from 13 residues. Germline CDR1 is LNHDA and CDR2 is SQIVND (reference sequence). Trimming removed 8 bases from V and 5 bases from J; junction bases left unmatched: 5.

The chain has TRBV7-9 and TRBJ2-5; D call uncertain. CDR1 and CDR2 (germline): SEHNR, FQNEAQ (reference sequence). With 4 bases removed from V and 1 base from J, the gap between germline ends came to 4 bases. There are 12 residues in the CDR3. CDR3 amino acids: CASSSSQETQYF. The DNA for the CDR3 is TGTGCCAGCAGCTCGTCCCAAGAGACCCAGTACTTC.

V gene TRBV5-1 combines with J gene TRBJ2-7; possibly TRBD1 for D (6 bases). Trimming removed 2 bases at V and 4 bases at J, with 16 bases between. The CDR3 length is 15 residues. Germline loops: CDR1 SGHRS, CDR2 YFSETQ. CDR3 DNA sequence: TGCGCCAGCAGCTTCACAGGGAGTAAGGGGTACGAGCAGTACTTC. Its translation is CASSFTGSKGYEQYF.

The chain is built from TRBV2 and TRBJ1-5, with 8 bases matching TRBD1. V lost 10 bases and J lost 3; bases outside the gene matches: 5. The V gene's germline CDR1 is SNHLY and CDR2 FYNNEI. CDR3 length equals 13 residues. This CDR3 is CATRQGTNQPQHF. In nucleotides, the CDR3 is TGTGCCACGAGACAGGGGACCAATCAGCCCCAGCATTTT.

The chain couples TRBV18 to TRBJ1-3; 9 nucleotides agree with TRBD1. The CDR3 has 14 residues. Germline loops: CDR1 KGHSH, CDR2 LQKENI. J was trimmed by 8 bases and V by 3 bases; bases with no gene match: 5. The CDR3 loop reads CASSPGTGTDTIYF. CDR3 coding DNA: TGTGCCAGCTCACCTGGGACAGGGACGGACACCATATATTTT. The full variable domain, in which reference TRBV18 and TRBJ1-3 provide the parts outside the CDR3, is NAGVMQNPRHLVRRRGQEARLRCSPMKGHSHVYWYRQLPEEGLKFMVYLQKENIIDESGMPKERFSAEFPKEGPSILRIQQVVRGDSAAYFCASSPGTGTDTIYFGEGSWLTVV.

The V and J genes are TRBV2 and TRBJ2-7; TRBD1 matches at 7 bases. V shed 5 bases and J 9 bases; nucleotides not matched to a gene: 4. The germline V gene has CDR1 SNHLY and CDR2 FYNNEI. This CDR3 is 11 amino acids long. CDR3 nucleotide sequence: TGTGCCAGCAGTCCAGACAGGGCGCAGTACTTC. Protein sequence: CASSPDRAQYF.

This chain's CDR3 is CASSLKTGLMRTEAFF. Here the CDR3 DNA reads TGTGCCAGCAGCTTAAAGACAGGGCTAATGAGAACTGAAGCTTTCTTT. The rearrangement links TRBV13 to TRBJ1-1, with 7 bases lining up with TRBD1. The CDR3 extends over 16 amino acids. Germline loops: CDR1 PRHDT, CDR2 FYEKMQ (reference sequence). J gave up 5 bases and V 2 bases, and 11 bases lay outside the gene matches.